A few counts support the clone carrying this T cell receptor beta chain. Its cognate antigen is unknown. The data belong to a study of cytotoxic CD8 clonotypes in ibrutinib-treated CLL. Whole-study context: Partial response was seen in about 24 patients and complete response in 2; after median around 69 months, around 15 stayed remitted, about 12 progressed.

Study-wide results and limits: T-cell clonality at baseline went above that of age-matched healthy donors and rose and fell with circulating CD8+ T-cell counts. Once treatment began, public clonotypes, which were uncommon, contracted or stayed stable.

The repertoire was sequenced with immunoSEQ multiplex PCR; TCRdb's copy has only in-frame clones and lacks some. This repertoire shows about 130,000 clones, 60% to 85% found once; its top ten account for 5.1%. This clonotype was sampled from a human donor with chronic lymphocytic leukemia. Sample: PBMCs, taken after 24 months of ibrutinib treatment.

The CDR3 region has the DNA TGTGCCAGCAGGCCCCGGGACAATCGATACGAGCAGTACTTC. This sequence encodes CASRPRDNRYEQYF. The gene calls are TRBV5-6 and TRBJ2-7; D perhaps matches TRBD1 (6 bases). The V and J ends lost 5 bases and 4 bases respectively, with 16 bases between them. The CDR3 contains 14 residues. Germline V gives CDR1 SGHDT, CDR2 YYEEEE.